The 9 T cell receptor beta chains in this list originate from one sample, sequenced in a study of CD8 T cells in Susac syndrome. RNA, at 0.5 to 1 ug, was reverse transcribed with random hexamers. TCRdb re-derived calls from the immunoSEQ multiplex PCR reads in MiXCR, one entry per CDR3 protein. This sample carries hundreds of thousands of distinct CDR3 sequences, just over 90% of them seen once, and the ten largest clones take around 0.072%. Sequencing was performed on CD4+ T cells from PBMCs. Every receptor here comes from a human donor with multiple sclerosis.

This CDR3 is CSASGRYNEQFF. The CDR3, as DNA: TGCAGTGCTAGTGGGCGTTACAATGAGCAGTTCTTC. The rearrangement joins TRBV20-1 to TRBJ2-1; D gene unclear. V lost 3 bases and J lost 4, with 7 bases in between. The CDR3 length is 12 residues. Germline-derived CDR1 and CDR2 are DFQATT and SNEGSKA (reference sequence).

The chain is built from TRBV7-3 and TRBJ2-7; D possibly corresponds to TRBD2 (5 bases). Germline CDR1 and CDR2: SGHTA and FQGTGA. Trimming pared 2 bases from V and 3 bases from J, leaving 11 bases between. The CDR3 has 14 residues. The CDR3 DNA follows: TGTGCCAGCAGCTTATACCCGGGGAGCTACGAGCAGTACTTC. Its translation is CASSLYPGSYEQYF.

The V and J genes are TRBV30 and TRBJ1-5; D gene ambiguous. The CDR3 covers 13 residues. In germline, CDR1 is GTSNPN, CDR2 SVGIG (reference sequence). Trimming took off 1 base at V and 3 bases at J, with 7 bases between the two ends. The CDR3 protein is CAWSGRDNQPQHF. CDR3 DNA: TGTGCCTGGAGTGGTAGGGACAATCAGCCCCAGCATTTT.

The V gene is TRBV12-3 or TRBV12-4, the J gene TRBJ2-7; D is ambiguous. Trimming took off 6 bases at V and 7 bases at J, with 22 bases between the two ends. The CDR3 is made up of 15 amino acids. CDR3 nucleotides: TGTGCCAGCAGCCACCCACCCAGGATAGGTTTTGAGCAGTACTTC. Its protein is CASSHPPRIGFEQYF.

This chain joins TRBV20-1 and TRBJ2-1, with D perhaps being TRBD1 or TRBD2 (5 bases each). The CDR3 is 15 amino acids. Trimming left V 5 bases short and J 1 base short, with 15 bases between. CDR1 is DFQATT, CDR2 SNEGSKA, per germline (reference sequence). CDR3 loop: CSAELGPGSYNEQFF. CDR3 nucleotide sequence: TGCAGTGCTGAGCTGGGACCAGGGTCCTACAATGAGCAGTTCTTC.

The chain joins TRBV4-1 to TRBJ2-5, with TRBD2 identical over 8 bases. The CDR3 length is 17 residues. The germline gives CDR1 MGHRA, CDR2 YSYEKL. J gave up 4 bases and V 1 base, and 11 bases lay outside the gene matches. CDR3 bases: TGCGCCAGCAGCCAAGGTTTTGAACGGGGGGGCGGAGAGACCCAGTACTTC. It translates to CASSQGFERGGGETQYF.

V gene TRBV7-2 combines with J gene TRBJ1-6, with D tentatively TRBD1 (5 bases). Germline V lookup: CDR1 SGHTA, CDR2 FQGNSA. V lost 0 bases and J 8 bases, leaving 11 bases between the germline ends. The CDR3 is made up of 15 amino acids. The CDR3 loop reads CASSLAPPGDSPLHF. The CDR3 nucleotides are TGTGCCAGCAGCTTAGCTCCTCCGGGGGATTCACCCCTCCACTTT.

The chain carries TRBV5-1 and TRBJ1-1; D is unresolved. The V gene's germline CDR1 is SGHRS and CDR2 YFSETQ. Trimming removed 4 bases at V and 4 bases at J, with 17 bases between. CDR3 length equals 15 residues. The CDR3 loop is CASSPSGGRSTEAFF. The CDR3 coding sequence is TGCGCCAGCAGCCCCTCCGGCGGTCGGAGCACTGAAGCTTTCTTT. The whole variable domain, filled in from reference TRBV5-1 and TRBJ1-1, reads KAGVTQTPRYLIKTRGQQVTLSCSPISGHRSVSWYQQTPGQGLQFLFEYFSETQRNKGNFPGRFSGRQFSNSRSEMNVSTLELGDSALYLCASSPSGGRSTEAFFGQGTRLTVV.

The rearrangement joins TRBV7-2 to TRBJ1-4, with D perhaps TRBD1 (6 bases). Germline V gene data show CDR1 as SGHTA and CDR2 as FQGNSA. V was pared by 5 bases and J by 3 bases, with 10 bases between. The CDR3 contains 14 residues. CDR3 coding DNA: TGTGCCAGCAGCCAACAGGGCGCTAATGAAAAACTGTTTTTT. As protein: CASSQQGANEKLFF.